This T cell receptor (beta chain) comes out of a study of cytomegalovirus exposure and HLA in healthy donors. Whole-study context: Drawn from HLA-typed donors, 80 million to 95 million unique TCRs were held in an early data release.

The PCR had 60 Vbeta and 13 Jbeta primers. Generated by immunoSEQ multiplex PCR, the TCRdb table keeps only in-frame clones and is missing some. Of fewer than 200,000 clones in the sample, about four fifths are singletons; the top ten hold 4.9%. V lost 4 bases, J lost 3 bases, and 21 bases stayed unmatched. Germline CDR1 LGHNA, CDR2 YNFKEQ. CDR3 length: 21 amino acids. Remarks on this clone: Its matching antigen is unknown.

Study-level findings and limits: Researchers counted some 150 TCR beta chains as cytomegalovirus-associated.

All the people who gave samples were healthy bone marrow donors. The sequence came from a woman in her late teens or twenties in good health and CMV-seropositive. The sequenced sample was PBMCs. The chain employs TRBV4-2 and TRBJ2-5, with 12 bases that match TRBD2. The CDR3 DNA reads as TGTGCCAGCAGCCCCACTTGGGATCTAGCGGGGGGGTGGGGATGGGAAGAGACCCAGTACTTC. This sequence encodes CASSPTWDLAGGWGWEETQYF.